Detailed here is one T cell receptor beta chain. As yet, its antigen is unknown. This CDR3 is built from 12 residues. The germline V and J ends were trimmed by 5 bases and 5 bases, with 10 bases remaining between them. Assay used: immunoSEQ multiplex PCR; TCRdb lists only in-frame clones, some missing. There are about 110,000 clones in the sample; roughly 90% occur only once, and 6.6% lies in the top ten. This record comes from a study of T cell responses to AZD1222 COVID-19 vaccine. Whole-study context: The analysis combined second doses at about 4 or about 12 weeks. Broader study findings: Repertoire sampling happened only post peak T cell response. In a largely white British group with more females than males, clonal diversity was possibly underestimated.

Sample: peripheral blood, taken on day 0 of AZD1222 vaccination. The chain is built from TRBV12-3 or TRBV12-4 and TRBJ2-7; D uncertain. This receptor was taken from an adult in good health. CDR3 residues: CASSQPRDEQYF. In DNA form, the CDR3 reads TGTGCCAGCAGTCAACCCCGGGACGAGCAGTACTTC.